Detailed here is one TCR beta chain. One end of the junction is discordant with germline, which a read error may explain. The data are from a study of tumor-infiltrating lymphocytes in oesophageal squamous cell carcinoma. MiXCR was run by TCRdb on the PCR reads, yielding one entry per CDR3 protein. The sample includes about 16,000 distinct CDR3 sequences, less than 55% seen only once; the top ten take approximately 40%. Germline V CDR1 and CDR2: LGHDT, YNNKEL (reference sequence). This CDR3 has 16 amino acids. Sequenced material: blood. This TCR derives from a female donor with esophageal squamous cell carcinoma. The gene calls are TRBV3-1 and TRBJ2-7, with no clear D. CDR3 amino acids: CASSASEGSYNSPLHF. CDR3 nucleotide sequence: TGTGCCAGCAGCGCTTCCGAAGGCTCCTATAATTCACCCCTCCACTTC.